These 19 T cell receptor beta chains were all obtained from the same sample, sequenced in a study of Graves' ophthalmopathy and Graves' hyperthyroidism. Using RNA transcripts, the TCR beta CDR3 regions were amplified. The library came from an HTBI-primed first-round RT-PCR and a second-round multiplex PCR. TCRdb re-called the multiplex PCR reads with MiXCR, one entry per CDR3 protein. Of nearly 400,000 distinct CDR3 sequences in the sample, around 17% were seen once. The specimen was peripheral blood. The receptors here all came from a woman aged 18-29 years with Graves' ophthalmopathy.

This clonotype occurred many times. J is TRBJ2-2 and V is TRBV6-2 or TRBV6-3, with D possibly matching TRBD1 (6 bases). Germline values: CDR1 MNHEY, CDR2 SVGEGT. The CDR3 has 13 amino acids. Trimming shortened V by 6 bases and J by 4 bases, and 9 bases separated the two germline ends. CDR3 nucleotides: TGTGCCAGCAGACCCAGGGGCACCGGGGAGCTGTTTTTT. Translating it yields CASRPRGTGELFF.

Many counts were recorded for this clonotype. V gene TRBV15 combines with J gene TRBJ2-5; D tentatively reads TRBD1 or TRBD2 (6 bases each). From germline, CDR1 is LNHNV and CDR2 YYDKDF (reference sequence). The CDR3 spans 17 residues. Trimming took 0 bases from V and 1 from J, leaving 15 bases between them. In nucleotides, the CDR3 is TGTGCCACCAGCAGAGATACGTGGGGGGACATCCAAGAGACCCAGTACTTC. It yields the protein CATSRDTWGDIQETQYF. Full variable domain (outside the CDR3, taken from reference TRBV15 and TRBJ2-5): DAMVIQNPRYQVTQFGKPVTLSCSQTLNHNVMYWYQQKSSQAPKLLFHYYDKDFNNEADTPDNFQSRRPNTSFCFLDIRSPGLGDTAMYLCATSRDTWGDIQETQYFGPGTRLLVL.

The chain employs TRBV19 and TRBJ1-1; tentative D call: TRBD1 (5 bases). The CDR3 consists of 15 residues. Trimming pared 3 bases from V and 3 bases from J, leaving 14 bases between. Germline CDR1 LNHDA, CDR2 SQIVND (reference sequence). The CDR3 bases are TGTGCCAGTAGTATGGGGGGGTCGTCGGACACTGAAGCTTTCTTT. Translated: CASSMGGSSDTEAFF.

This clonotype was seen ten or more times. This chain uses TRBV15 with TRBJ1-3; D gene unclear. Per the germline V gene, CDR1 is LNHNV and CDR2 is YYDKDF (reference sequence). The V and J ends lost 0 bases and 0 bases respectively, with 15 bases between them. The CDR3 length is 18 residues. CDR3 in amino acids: CATSRDPIGSISGNTIYF. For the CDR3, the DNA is TGTGCCACCAGCAGAGATCCCATTGGGAGTATCTCTGGAAACACCATATATTTT.

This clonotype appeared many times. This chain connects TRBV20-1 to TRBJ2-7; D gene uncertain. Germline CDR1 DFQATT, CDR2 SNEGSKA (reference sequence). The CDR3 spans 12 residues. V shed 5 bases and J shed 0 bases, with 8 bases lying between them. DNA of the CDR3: TGCAGTGCTTCGGGCTTCTCCTACGAGCAGTACTTC. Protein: CSASGFSYEQYF.

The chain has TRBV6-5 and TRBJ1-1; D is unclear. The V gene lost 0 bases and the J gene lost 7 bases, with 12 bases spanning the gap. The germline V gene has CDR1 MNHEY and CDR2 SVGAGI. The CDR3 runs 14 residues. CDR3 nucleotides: TGTGCCAGCAGTTACTCTTCAGGACGATTTGAAGCTTTCTTT. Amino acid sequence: CASSYSSGRFEAFF.

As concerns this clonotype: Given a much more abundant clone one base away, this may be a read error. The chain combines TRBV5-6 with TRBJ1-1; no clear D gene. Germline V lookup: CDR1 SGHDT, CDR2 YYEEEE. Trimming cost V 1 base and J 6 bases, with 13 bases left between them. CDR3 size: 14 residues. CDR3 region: CASSLTSWSAEAFF. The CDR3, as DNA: TGTGCCAGCAGCTTGACTTCGTGGAGCGCTGAAGCTTTCTTT.

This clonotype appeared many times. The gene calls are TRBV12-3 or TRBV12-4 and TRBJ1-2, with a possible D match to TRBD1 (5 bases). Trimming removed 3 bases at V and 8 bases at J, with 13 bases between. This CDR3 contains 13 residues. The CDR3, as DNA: TGTGCCAGCAGTTTTTTGGGGCCAGAAGGCTACACCTTC. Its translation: CASSFLGPEGYTF.

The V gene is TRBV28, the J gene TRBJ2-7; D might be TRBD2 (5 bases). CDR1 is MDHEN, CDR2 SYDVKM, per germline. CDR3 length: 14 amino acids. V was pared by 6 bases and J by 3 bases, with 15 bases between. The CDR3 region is CASRPRERFYEQYF. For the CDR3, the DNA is TGTGCCAGCAGACCCCGGGAAAGGTTCTACGAGCAGTACTTC.

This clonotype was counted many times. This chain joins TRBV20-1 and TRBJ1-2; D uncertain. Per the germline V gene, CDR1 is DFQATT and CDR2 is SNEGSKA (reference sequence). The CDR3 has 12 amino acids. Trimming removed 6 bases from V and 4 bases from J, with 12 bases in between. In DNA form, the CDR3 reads TGCAGTGCCATGAGCTTACTCTATGGCTACACCTTC. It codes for CSAMSLLYGYTF.

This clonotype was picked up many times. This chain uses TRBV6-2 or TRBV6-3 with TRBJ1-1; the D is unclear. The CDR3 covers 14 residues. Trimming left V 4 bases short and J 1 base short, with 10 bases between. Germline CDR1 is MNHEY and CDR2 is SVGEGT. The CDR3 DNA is TGTGCCAGCAGTTTGAACAAGCCGAACACTGAAGCTTTCTTT. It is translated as CASSLNKPNTEAFF.

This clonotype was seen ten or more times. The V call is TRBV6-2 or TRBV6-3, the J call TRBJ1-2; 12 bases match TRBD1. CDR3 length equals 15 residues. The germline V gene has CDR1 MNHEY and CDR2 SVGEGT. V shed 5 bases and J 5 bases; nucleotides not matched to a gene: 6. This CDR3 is CASSTWDRGRYGYTF. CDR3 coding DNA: TGTGCCAGCAGTACCTGGGACAGGGGGCGTTATGGCTACACCTTC.

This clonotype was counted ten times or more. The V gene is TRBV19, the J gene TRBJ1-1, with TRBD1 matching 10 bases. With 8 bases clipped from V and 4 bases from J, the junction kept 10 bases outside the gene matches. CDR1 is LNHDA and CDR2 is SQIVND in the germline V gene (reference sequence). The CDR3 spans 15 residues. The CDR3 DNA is TGTGCCAGTGGGGGGACAGGGGCCCGGGGCACTGAAGCTTTCTTT. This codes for CASGGTGARGTEAFF.

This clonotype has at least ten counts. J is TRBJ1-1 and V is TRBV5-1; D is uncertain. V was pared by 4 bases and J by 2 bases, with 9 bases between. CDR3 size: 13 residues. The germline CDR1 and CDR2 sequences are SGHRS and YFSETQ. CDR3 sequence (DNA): TGCGCCAGCAGCCGAGGAACAAACACTGAAGCTTTCTTT. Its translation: CASSRGTNTEAFF.

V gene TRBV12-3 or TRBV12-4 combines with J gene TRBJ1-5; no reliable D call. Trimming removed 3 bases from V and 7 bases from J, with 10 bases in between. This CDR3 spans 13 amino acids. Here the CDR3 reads CASSFRFRQPQHF. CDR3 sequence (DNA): TGTGCCAGCAGTTTTAGGTTTCGCCAGCCCCAGCATTTT.

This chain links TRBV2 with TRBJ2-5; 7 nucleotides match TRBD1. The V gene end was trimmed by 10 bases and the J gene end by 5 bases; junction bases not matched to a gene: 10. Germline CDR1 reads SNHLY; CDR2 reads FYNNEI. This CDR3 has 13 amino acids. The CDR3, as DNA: TGTGCCAAAAAGGGACAGTTCCGTGAGACCCAGTACTTC. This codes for CAKKGQFRETQYF. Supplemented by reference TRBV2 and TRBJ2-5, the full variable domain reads EPEVTQTPSHQVTQMGQEVILRCVPISNHLYFYWYRQILGQKVEFLVSFYNNEISEKSEIFDDQFSVERPDGSNFTLKIRSTKLEDSAMYFCAKKGQFRETQYFGPGTRLLVL.

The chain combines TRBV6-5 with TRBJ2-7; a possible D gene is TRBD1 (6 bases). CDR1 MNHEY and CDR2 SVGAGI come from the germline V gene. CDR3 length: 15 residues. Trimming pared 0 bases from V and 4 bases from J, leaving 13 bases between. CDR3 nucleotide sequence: TGTGCCAGCAGTTACTCGAGAGGGACAAGATACGAGCAGTACTTC. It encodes CASSYSRGTRYEQYF.

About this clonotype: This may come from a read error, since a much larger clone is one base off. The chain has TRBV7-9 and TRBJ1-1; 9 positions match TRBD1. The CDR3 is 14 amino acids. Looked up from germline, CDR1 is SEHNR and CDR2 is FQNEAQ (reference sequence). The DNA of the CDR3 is TGTGCCAGCAGCTCCGGGACAGGGCTCACTGAAGCTCTCTTT. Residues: CASSSGTGLTEALF.

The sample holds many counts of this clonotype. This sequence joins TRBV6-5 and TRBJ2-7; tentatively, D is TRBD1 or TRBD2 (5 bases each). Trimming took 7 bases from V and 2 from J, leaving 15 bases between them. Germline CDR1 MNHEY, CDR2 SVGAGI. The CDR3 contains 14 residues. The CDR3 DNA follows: TGTGCCAGCACCAGCCGGGACGGCACCTACGAGCAGTACTTC. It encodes CASTSRDGTYEQYF.